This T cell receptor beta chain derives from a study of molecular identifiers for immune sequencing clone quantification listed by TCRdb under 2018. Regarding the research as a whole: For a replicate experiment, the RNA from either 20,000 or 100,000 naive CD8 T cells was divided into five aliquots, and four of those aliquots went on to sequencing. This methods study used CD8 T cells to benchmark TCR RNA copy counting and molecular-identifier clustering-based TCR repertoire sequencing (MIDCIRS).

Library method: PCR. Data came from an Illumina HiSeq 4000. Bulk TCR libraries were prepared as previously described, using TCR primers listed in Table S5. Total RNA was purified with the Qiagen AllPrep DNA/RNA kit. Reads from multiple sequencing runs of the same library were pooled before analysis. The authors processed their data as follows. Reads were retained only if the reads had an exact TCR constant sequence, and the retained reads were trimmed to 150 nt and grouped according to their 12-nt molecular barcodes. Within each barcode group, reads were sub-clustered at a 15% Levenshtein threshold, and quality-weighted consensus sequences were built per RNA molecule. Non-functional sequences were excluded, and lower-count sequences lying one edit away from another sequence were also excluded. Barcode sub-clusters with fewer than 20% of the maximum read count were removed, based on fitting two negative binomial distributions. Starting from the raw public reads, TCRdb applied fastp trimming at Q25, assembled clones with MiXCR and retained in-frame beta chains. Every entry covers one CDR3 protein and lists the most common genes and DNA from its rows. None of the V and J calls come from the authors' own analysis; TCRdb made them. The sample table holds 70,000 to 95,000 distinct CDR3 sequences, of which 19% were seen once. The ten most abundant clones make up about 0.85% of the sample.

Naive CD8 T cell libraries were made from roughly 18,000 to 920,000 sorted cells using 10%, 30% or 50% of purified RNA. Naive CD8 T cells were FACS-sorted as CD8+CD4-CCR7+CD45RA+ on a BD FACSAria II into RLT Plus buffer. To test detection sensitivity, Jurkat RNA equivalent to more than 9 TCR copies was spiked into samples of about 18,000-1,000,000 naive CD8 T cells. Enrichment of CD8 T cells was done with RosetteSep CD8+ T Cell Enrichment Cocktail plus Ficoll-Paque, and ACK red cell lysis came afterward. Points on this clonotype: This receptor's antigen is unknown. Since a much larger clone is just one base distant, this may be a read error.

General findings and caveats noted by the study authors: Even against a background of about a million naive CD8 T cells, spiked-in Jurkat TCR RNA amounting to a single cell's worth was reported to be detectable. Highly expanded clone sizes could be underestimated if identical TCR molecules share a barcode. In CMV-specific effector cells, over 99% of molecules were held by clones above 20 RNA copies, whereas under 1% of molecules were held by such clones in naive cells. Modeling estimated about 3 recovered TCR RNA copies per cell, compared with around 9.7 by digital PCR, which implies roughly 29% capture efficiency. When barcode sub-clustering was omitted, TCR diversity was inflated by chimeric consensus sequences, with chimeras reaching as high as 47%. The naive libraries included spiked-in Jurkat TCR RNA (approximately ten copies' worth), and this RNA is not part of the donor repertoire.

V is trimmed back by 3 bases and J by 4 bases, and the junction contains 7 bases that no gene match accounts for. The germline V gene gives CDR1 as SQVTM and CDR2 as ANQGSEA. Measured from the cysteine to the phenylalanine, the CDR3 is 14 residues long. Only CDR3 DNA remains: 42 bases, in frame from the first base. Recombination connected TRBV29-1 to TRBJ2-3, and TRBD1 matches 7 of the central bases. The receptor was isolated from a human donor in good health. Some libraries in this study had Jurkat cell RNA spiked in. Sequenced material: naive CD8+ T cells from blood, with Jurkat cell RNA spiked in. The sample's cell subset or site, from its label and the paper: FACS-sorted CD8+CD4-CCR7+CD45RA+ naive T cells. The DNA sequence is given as TGCAGCGTTGACGGGACAGTCAACGCAGATACGCAGTATTTT. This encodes CSVDGTVNADTQYF.